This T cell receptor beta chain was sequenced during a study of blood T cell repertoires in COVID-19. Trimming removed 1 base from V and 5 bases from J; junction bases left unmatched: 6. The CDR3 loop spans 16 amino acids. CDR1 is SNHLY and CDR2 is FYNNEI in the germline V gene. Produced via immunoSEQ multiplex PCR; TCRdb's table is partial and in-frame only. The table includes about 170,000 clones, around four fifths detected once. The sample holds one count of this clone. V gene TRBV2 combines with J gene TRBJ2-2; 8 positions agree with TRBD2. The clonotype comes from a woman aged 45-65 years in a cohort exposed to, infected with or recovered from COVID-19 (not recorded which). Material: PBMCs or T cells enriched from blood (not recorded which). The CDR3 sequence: CASSEGTSSLTGELFF. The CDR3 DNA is TGTGCCAGCAGTGAAGGGACTAGCTCGTTAACCGGGGAGCTGTTTTTT.